A single sample gave rise to the 10 T cell receptor beta chains below, sequenced in a study of CD8 T cells in Susac syndrome. Reverse transcription of roughly 0.5 to 1 ug RNA was carried out with random hexamers. TCRdb recomputed calls from the immunoSEQ multiplex PCR reads with MiXCR, one row per CDR3 protein. The table records some 160,000 distinct CDR3 sequences, almost 96% of them present only once. The sequencing input was CD4+ T cells from PBMCs. These TCRs come from a human donor with Susac syndrome.

This chain joins TRBV29-1 and TRBJ1-2, with D unclear. Germline lookup yields CDR1 SQVTM and CDR2 ANQGSEA. The CDR3 spans 12 residues. V dropped 5 bases and J dropped 6 bases, with 13 bases sitting between them. The CDR3: CSVSGGRDGYTF. The CDR3 DNA follows: TGCAGCGTTTCGGGCGGACGGGATGGCTACACCTTC.

The V gene is TRBV12-3 or TRBV12-4, the J gene TRBJ1-4; D is unresolved. The CDR3 loop spans 14 amino acids. V was shortened by 6 bases and J by 7 bases, with 15 bases between the two germline ends. CDR3 amino acids: CASSSGSWGEKLFF. The DNA for the CDR3 is TGTGCCAGCAGCAGCGGATCTTGGGGTGAAAAACTGTTTTTT.

The V gene is TRBV6-1, the J gene TRBJ2-1; possibly TRBD2 for D (6 bases). V was clipped by 11 bases and J by 8 bases, with 19 bases between them. The CDR3 has 13 residues. Germline loops: CDR1 MNHNS, CDR2 SASEGT. Here the CDR3 reads CAVLAWWGHEQFF. The CDR3 DNA follows: TGTGCCGTCCTAGCGTGGTGGGGCCATGAGCAGTTCTTC.

The table lists this clonotype with a count of one. The chain joins TRBV3-1 to TRBJ2-1, with 8 bases aligning to TRBD1. Germline CDR1 is LGHDT and CDR2 is YNNKEL (reference sequence). CDR3 size: 15 residues. V was pared by 5 bases and J by 9 bases, with 12 bases of the junction left unmatched. As DNA, the CDR3 is TGTGCCAGCAGCTTAAGATCGACAGGGGTCAGTGAGCAGTTCTTC. Translating it yields CASSLRSTGVSEQFF.

This chain links TRBV7-3 with TRBJ2-3; 12 bases are shared with TRBD2. The J segment lost 4 bases and the V segment lost 5 bases, leaving 10 bases of the junction unmatched. This CDR3 is 17 amino acids long. The germline V gene encodes CDR1 SGHTA and CDR2 FQGTGA. The CDR3 nucleotides are TGTGCCAGCAGCCCCTACTCTAGCGGGGGGGGTTCAGATACGCAGTATTTT. Its translation is CASSPYSSGGGSDTQYF.

The rearrangement joins TRBV7-3 to TRBJ2-1; 8 bases align to TRBD2. The CDR3 loop spans 17 amino acids. Germline CDR1 is SGHTA and CDR2 is FQGTGA. The V segment lost 3 bases and the J segment 0 bases; nucleotides outside the gene matches: 7. The chain's CDR3 is CASSLRLARSSYNEQFF. The CDR3 region has the DNA TGTGCCAGCAGCTTGAGACTAGCGAGGAGCTCCTACAATGAGCAGTTCTTC.

This chain joins TRBV9 and TRBJ2-3; 7 nucleotides agree with TRBD2. Germline CDR1 SGDLS, CDR2 YYNGEE. This CDR3 has 16 amino acids. The V gene end was trimmed by 0 bases and the J gene end by 1 base; junction bases not matched to a gene: 5. In DNA form, the CDR3 reads TGTGCCAGCAGCGTAGGAGCTAGCGGAGGCACAGATACGCAGTATTTT. This encodes CASSVGASGGTDTQYF.

The chain is built from TRBV2 and TRBJ2-3; D is uncertain. The CDR3 runs to 13 residues. CDR1 is SNHLY and CDR2 is FYNNEI in the germline V gene. V lost 6 bases and J 3 bases, leaving 10 bases between the germline ends. The chain's CDR3 is CASRSDGTDTQYF. CDR3 nucleotide sequence: TGTGCCAGCAGATCGGACGGGACAGATACGCAGTATTTT. The whole variable domain, remainder taken from reference TRBV2 and TRBJ2-3, is EPEVTQTPSHQVTQMGQEVILRCVPISNHLYFYWYRQILGQKVEFLVSFYNNEISEKSEIFDDQFSVERPDGSNFTLKIRSTKLEDSAMYFCASRSDGTDTQYFGPGTRLTVL.

As DNA, the CDR3 is TGTGCCAGCAGCTTGGGACTAGCGGGGGGCACAGATACGCAGTATTTT. Amino acid sequence: CASSLGLAGGTDTQYF. The V and J genes are TRBV7-2 and TRBJ2-3; 14 bases match TRBD2. Germline CDR1 SGHTA, CDR2 FQGNSA. CDR3 length: 16 amino acids. With V trimmed by 3 bases and J by 1 base, 0 bases remained unmatched.

The V and J genes are TRBV9 and TRBJ1-1; D might be TRBD1 (5 bases). CDR1 is SGDLS and CDR2 is YYNGEE in the germline V gene. The CDR3 runs 12 residues. V lost 3 bases, J lost 9 bases, and 12 bases lay in between. In DNA, the CDR3 is TGTGCCAGCAGCGGGGGGACTGCCAAAGCTTTCTTT. It translates to CASSGGTAKAFF.